The source of this TCR beta chain is a study of radiation and T cells in renal cell carcinoma. Study-wide results and limits: No pretreatment tumor biopsies were available for baseline clonotypes.

Germline V CDR1 and CDR2: MNHEY, SMNVEV (reference sequence). The CDR3 length is 15 residues. Germline trimming cut 5 bases from V and 6 bases from J; bases unmatched to any gene: 12. This clone turned up a few times. Its antigen is unknown. Some clones are missing from TCRdb's copy, which holds only in-frame ones; the method was immunoSEQ multiplex PCR. Found here are roughly 49,000 clones, roughly 80% of them singletons; the top ten hold 29%. The time point was: blood 2 weeks post-SBRT. The treatment denotes: 15 Gy SBRT to primary tumor, nephrectomy 4 weeks later. The patient's renal cell carcinoma had clear cell pathology.

The source of this sequence is an older woman with renal cell carcinoma. Sequenced here: blood, sampled from a patient whose treatment included radiotherapy and nephrectomy. V usage is TRBV27 and J usage is TRBJ1-1; TRBD1 matches at 7 bases. The CDR3 is CASSLNLDRVAEAFF. CDR3 bases: TGTGCCAGCAGTCTAAACCTCGACAGGGTGGCTGAAGCTTTCTTT.